What follows describes a single T cell receptor (beta chain). Its antigen is not yet known. No much larger clone is present one base from it, and per-base qualities are unavailable. The time point label on this specimen signifies: baseline before first vaccination. The vaccinee samples were drawn from two UK trials, COV001 and COV002, one of which was a single-blind randomized controlled phase 2/3 trial testing AZD1222 (ChAdOx1 nCoV-19) in healthy adults. For TCRbeta chain sequencing, PBMC samples were collected from trial participants at day 0 and at day 28 after the second dose. The data derive from a study of T cell responses to AZD1222 COVID-19 vaccine (dated by TCRdb to the early 2020s). About the full investigation: AZD1222 recipients whose second dose came at about 4 weeks and those whose second dose came at about 12 weeks were combined into one group, since spike-specific TCR depth and breadth did not differ between the two schedules. TCR sequencing was performed for some 250 trial participants, of whom around 200 were given two doses of AZD1222 and some 26 were given two doses of MenACWY control vaccine. Trial participants were enrolled into age subgroups of 18-55, 56-69 and 70-plus years, which contained about 150, 28 and 57 TCR-sequenced participants, respectively.

The CDR3 regions of human TCRbeta chains were subjected to immunosequencing. The study's processing was this. Repertoire TCRs were checked for matches against a reference library of SARS-CoV-2-specific TCRs that had been generated using the MIRA antigen-specificity platform. Breadth was defined as the fraction of unique TCRs that were SARS-CoV-2-associated, and depth was defined as the fraction of total T cells that were SARS-CoV-2-associated. Each spike-specific TCR was assigned to its reactive spike region and to a CD4 or CD8 class using the MIRA data. Log10-transformed breadth and depth values were compared by one-way ANOVA with Sidak's multiple comparisons tests. The table was pulled from immuneACCESS by TCRdb, which kept in-frame rearrangements only. Such tables lose some clones; where checked, under half of the loss comes from unresolved V genes, and the rest has no known cause. The V and J calls and clone size are taken from that table; D and trimming were inferred from the DNA. The sample profile shows 70,000 to 85,000 clones; roughly 85% of them were found once. The ten largest clones take up about 2.7% of the sample.

Counted from cysteine to phenylalanine, this CDR3 has 15 amino acids. Just the 45-base CDR3 DNA is kept, in frame starting at base 1. CDR1 is given as KGHSH and CDR2 as LQKENI, both from the germline V gene. V drops 3 bases and J drops 6 bases, leaving 17 bases in between. What the authors observed across the whole study: Most participants were white British and females outnumbered males, and the authors suggested that clonal diversity may have been underestimated. Reportedly, close to half of the unique spike-specific TCRs recognized epitopes lying outside the regions that are mutated in the B.1.351 and B.1.1.7 variants. The 56-69-year group was small, and its depth increase did not reach significance, likely because of low power. Conclusions about previously exposed vaccinees are limited, since just 6 or 7 AZD1222 recipients were seropositive for SARS-CoV-2 at baseline. After two AZD1222 doses, spike-specific TCR breadth and depth were significantly higher than at day 0 and than in MenACWY recipients. The vaccine-associated CD4 TCRs covered the entire spike protein, and the dominant responses fell in regions 160-218 and 743-854. Because no day 14 peak-response samples were available, the repertoires could be characterized only after the peak T cell response.

This clonotype originated in an adult in good health. The chain was built from TRBV18 and TRBJ1-2, with a tentative D gene TRBD1 over 6 matching bases. Sequenced material: peripheral blood, taken on day 0 of AZD1222 vaccination. This receptor has the CDR3 CASSPETGQSNGYTF. The sequenced DNA: TGTGCCAGCTCACCGGAAACCGGACAGTCCAATGGCTACACCTTC.